Following are 26 T cell receptor beta chains from one sample sequenced in a study of prognosis after radiotherapy for stage I lung cancer (dated by TCRdb to 2020 to 2022). Sequenced on an Illumina HiSeq 3000. Two rounds of multiplex PCR were used to amplify the TCR beta CDR3 region from genomic DNA. In the first PCR round, primers specific to each TRBV and TRBJ gene were used, and the primer sequences were filed in Chinese patent CN105087789A. TCRdb itself trimmed the public reads at Q25 with fastp, ran MiXCR and retained productive beta chains. CDR3 protein duplicates are merged, each entry listing the most common genes and DNA. For this sample there are 31,000 or so distinct CDR3 sequences; about 40% appear just once. The ten biggest clones cover approximately 15% of the sample. Sequencing was performed on PBMCs, taken before or after stereotactic body radiation therapy (not recorded which). The receptors stem from a donor over 45 with non-small cell lung cancer.

In this sample, this clonotype turned up many times. CDR3 nucleotide sequence: TGTGCCTGGAGTGTCGGTATCGGCAGGGAGAGGACTGAAGCTTTCTTT. Amino acid sequence: CAWSVGIGRERTEAFF. V usage is TRBV30 and J usage is TRBJ1-1; a possible D gene is TRBD1 (5 bases). This CDR3 spans 16 amino acids. The germline CDR1 and CDR2 sequences are GTSNPN and SVGIG (reference sequence). V was trimmed by 0 bases and J by 5 bases, leaving 19 bases between them.

The count of this clonotype is one. The gene calls are TRBV6-1 and TRBJ1-2; D call uncertain. V lost 5 bases, J lost 5 bases, and 21 bases lay in between. From germline, CDR1 is MNHNS and CDR2 SASEGT. The CDR3 length is 16 residues. The CDR3 nucleotides are TGTGCCAGCAGTAACCCTGAGGTGGGCCGGGGATATGGCTACACCTTC. Its translation is CASSNPEVGRGYGYTF.

This clonotype was detected ten times or more. The chain links TRBV5-6 to TRBJ2-1; TRBD1 agrees at 7 bases. Germline V gene sequence: CDR1 SGHDT, CDR2 YYEEEE. The V segment lost 0 bases and the J segment 6 bases; nucleotides outside the gene matches: 9. This CDR3 has 16 amino acids. The CDR3 spells CASSLDRGMTRNEQFF. Written as DNA, the CDR3 is TGTGCCAGCAGCTTGGACAGGGGAATGACACGCAATGAGCAGTTCTTC.

This rearrangement joins TRBV2 to TRBJ1-5; D gene ambiguous. Trimming stripped 2 bases from V and 0 bases from J, with 8 bases between. The germline CDR1 and CDR2 sequences are SNHLY and FYNNEI. This CDR3 is built from 15 residues. CDR3 in amino acids: CASSENKLSNQPQHF. The CDR3 DNA reads as TGTGCCAGCAGTGAAAACAAACTTAGCAATCAGCCCCAGCATTTT.

Regarding this clonotype: One end of the junction fails to match germline, which may point to a read error. The chain has TRBV5-1 and TRBJ2-3; maybe TRBD2 (7 bases). CDR1 and CDR2 (germline): SGHRS, YFSETQ. The CDR3 spans 15 residues. CDR3 in amino acids: CANSLGGASTDTQYF. CDR3 nucleotide sequence: TGCGCCAACAGCTTGGGGGGGGCTAGCACAGATACGCAGTATTTT.

The chain couples TRBV7-8 to TRBJ1-5, with 12 nucleotides matching TRBD1. CDR1 and CDR2 (germline): SGHVS, FQNEAQ. The CDR3 length is 15 residues. Losses at the gene ends were 6 bases for V and 6 bases for J; bases not matched to a gene: 6. The chain's CDR3 is CASSTGTGGSQPQHF. The CDR3 DNA follows: TGTGCCAGCAGTACCGGGACAGGGGGCTCTCAGCCCCAGCATTTT.

The chain carries TRBV30 and TRBJ2-1, with D unclear. The CDR3 spans 12 residues. The germline V and J ends were trimmed by 5 bases and 1 base, with 6 bases remaining between them. CDR1 GTSNPN and CDR2 SVGIG come from the germline V gene (reference sequence). CDR3 sequence reads: CAWVGSYNEQFF. CDR3 coding DNA: TGTGCCTGGGTGGGTTCCTACAATGAGCAGTTCTTC.

This clonotype was seen repeatedly, ten times or more. The V gene is TRBV5-1, the J gene TRBJ2-3, with 8 bases lining up with TRBD1. This CDR3 spans 15 amino acids. Germline V lookup: CDR1 SGHRS, CDR2 YFSETQ. After removal of 1 base from V and 4 bases from J, the junction contained 5 bases not matched to a gene. This CDR3 is CASSLLTGDADTQYF. For the CDR3, the DNA is TGCGCCAGCAGCTTGTTGACAGGGGACGCAGATACGCAGTATTTT.

V usage is TRBV6-1 and J usage is TRBJ2-7, with no clear D. The CDR3 extends over 16 amino acids. CDR1 and CDR2 from the germline V gene are MNHNS and SASEGT. V shed 2 bases and J shed 4 bases, with 18 bases lying between them. In nucleotides, the CDR3 is TGTGCCAGCAGTGAATCAGGTCCAGCTGGAGTTTACGAGCAGTACTTC. Translated, it gives CASSESGPAGVYEQYF.

This clonotype was counted ten times or more. This rearrangement joins TRBV5-1 to TRBJ2-7, with a weak D call TRBD1 (6 bases). Trimming pared 0 bases from V and 3 bases from J, leaving 10 bases between. The CDR3 runs to 14 residues. CDR1 SGHRS and CDR2 YFSETQ come from the germline V gene. CDR3 loop: CASSLGGTIYEQYF. The CDR3 nucleotides read TGCGCCAGCAGCTTGGGGGGGACAATCTACGAGCAGTACTTC.

The chain is built from TRBV2 and TRBJ1-3, with no clear D. CDR3 length equals 15 residues. CDR1 is SNHLY, CDR2 FYNNEI, per germline. The CDR3 sequence is CASVNDMSNGNTIYF. CDR3 bases: TGTGCTAGCGTCAATGACATGTCCAACGGAAACACCATATATTTT.

The sample holds many counts of this clonotype. The chain's CDR3 is CAISGDIYSGANVLTF. In DNA form, the CDR3 reads TGTGCCATCTCGGGGGACATCTACTCTGGGGCCAACGTCCTGACTTTC. The V call is TRBV10-3, the J call TRBJ2-6; D tentatively fits TRBD1 or TRBD2 (6 bases each). The CDR3 is 16 residues long. Germline CDR1 reads ENHRY; CDR2 reads SYGVKD. The V end was cut by 8 bases, the J end by 0 bases, with 14 bases between.

As concerns this clonotype: A junction boundary mismatches the germline segment, possibly from a read error. The genes are TRBV28 and TRBJ1-5; no reliable D call. Germline values: CDR1 MDHEN, CDR2 SYDVKM. The CDR3 consists of 14 residues. CDR3 sequence reads: CASRIVGSNKPQHF. CDR3 coding DNA: TGTGCCAGCAGGATAGTGGGGAGCAATAAGCCCCAGCATTTT.

This clonotype was seen at least ten times. V usage is TRBV5-1 and J usage is TRBJ2-2; no definite D call. The CDR3 loop spans 15 amino acids. Germline-derived CDR1 and CDR2 are SGHRS and YFSETQ. Trimming took off 4 bases at V and 7 bases at J, with 17 bases between the two ends. CDR3 nucleotide sequence: TGCGCCAGCAGCCCGACCGTTGGCAGTGGCGGGGAGCTGTTTTTT. Encoded protein: CASSPTVGSGGELFF.

This clonotype was seen just once. A read error likely explains this, since a far larger clone differs by one base. The CDR3 DNA reads as TGTGCCAGCACCGAGGGATCAGGAACACACAATAACTATGGCTACACCTTC. Translation gives CASTEGSGTHNNYGYTF. This sequence joins TRBV6-8 and TRBJ1-2; D remains unclear. Trimming shortened V by 7 bases and J by 1 base, and 22 bases separated the two germline ends. The CDR3 runs to 17 residues. In germline, CDR1 is MNHGY, CDR2 SAAAGT.

The chain employs TRBV12-5 and TRBJ1-2; 9 nucleotides match TRBD1. CDR3 size: 15 residues. V gave up 0 bases and J gave up 8 bases; unmatched junction bases: 7. Germline V gene sequence: CDR1 LGHNT, CDR2 FRNRAP. CDR3: CASGLVYGTGTGYTF. Here the CDR3 DNA reads TGTGCTAGTGGTTTGGTTTACGGGACAGGGACCGGCTACACCTTC.

This clonotype came up many times. The chain is built from TRBV19 and TRBJ2-6; no definite D call. The CDR3 is 14 amino acids. Trimming shortened V by 4 bases and J by 3 bases, and 7 bases separated the two germline ends. Germline CDR1 LNHDA, CDR2 SQIVND (reference sequence). CDR3 DNA sequence: TGTGCCAGTAGTAGAAGGGATGGGGCCAACGTCCTGACTTTC. This gives the protein CASSRRDGANVLTF.

This clonotype was counted ten times or more. The V call is TRBV9, the J call TRBJ1-2; 8 positions match TRBD1. This CDR3 contains 15 residues. Unmatched junction bases numbered 10, after V lost 1 base and J lost 8 bases. Per the germline V gene, CDR1 is SGDLS and CDR2 is YYNGEE. CDR3 protein: CASSVSSPRGPGYTF. The CDR3 region has the DNA TGTGCCAGCAGCGTATCATCCCCCAGGGGGCCAGGCTACACCTTC.

The rearrangement uses TRBV20-1 and TRBJ2-5; 9 bases are a match to TRBD2. The CDR3 extends over 14 amino acids. After removal of 4 bases from V and 5 bases from J, the junction contained 8 bases not matched to a gene. From germline, CDR1 is DFQATT and CDR2 SNEGSKA (reference sequence). The CDR3 spells CSAILLAGSETQYF. The DNA for the CDR3 is TGCAGTGCTATTTTGCTAGCGGGATCGGAGACCCAGTACTTC.

This clonotype showed up many times. The chain carries TRBV18 and TRBJ1-3; D is unresolved. Germline V gives CDR1 KGHSH, CDR2 LQKENI. This CDR3 region has 15 residues. V lost 4 bases and J lost 0, with 10 bases in between. The CDR3 coding sequence is TGTGCCAGCTCACAGACAAGGAGCTCTGGAAACACCATATATTTT. Amino acids: CASSQTRSSGNTIYF. The full variable domain, its missing parts supplied by reference TRBV18 and TRBJ1-3, is NAGVMQNPRHLVRRRGQEARLRCSPMKGHSHVYWYRQLPEEGLKFMVYLQKENIIDESGMPKERFSAEFPKEGPSILRIQQVVRGDSAAYFCASSQTRSSGNTIYFGEGSWLTVV.

The table lists this clonotype with many counts. The rearrangement joins TRBV11-3 to TRBJ2-3; a weak D match, TRBD2 (6 bases). The CDR3 runs 17 residues. V shed 0 bases and J shed 3 bases, with 16 bases lying between them. Germline CDR1 SGHNT, CDR2 YENEEA. The CDR3 region is CASSLERRALTTDTQYF. The DNA of the CDR3 is TGTGCCAGCAGCTTAGAGAGGAGGGCACTTACGACAGATACGCAGTATTTT.

In its sample, this clonotype was seen once. This chain connects TRBV27 to TRBJ1-5; TRBD1 is a possible D gene (5 bases). The CDR3 length is 16 residues. V dropped 6 bases and J dropped 0 bases, with 15 bases sitting between them. CDR1 is MNHEY, CDR2 SMNVEV, per germline (reference sequence). The CDR3 sequence is CASSPRWGDSNQPQHF. The CDR3 nucleotides are TGTGCCAGCAGCCCCCGATGGGGGGATAGCAATCAGCCCCAGCATTTT.

The chain joins TRBV6-1 to TRBJ2-1, with 14 bases aligning to TRBD2. This CDR3 contains 19 residues. The germline gives CDR1 MNHNS, CDR2 SASEGT. The CDR3, as DNA: TGTTCTAGCGGACAACTGGGACTAGCGGGGGCTAGCTCCTACAATGAGCAGTTCTTC. Its protein product is CSSGQLGLAGASSYNEQFF.

Turning to this clonotype: This may arise from a read error, as a much more abundant clone is one base away. This chain connects TRBV30 to TRBJ1-1; the D gene is possibly TRBD1 (5 bases). The CDR3 consists of 12 residues. CDR1 is GTSNPN and CDR2 is SVGIG in the germline V gene (reference sequence). CDR3 coding DNA: TGTGCGGGGACGCGGGGCATCACTGAAGCTTTCTTT. The encoded protein is CAGTRGITEAFF.

This clonotype was observed a handful of times. V and J are TRBV5-4 and TRBJ2-2; TRBD2 aligns across 9 bases. The CDR3 is 15 residues long. V dropped 4 bases and J dropped 12; count of bases not matched to a gene: 13. Germline assignment: CDR1 SGHNT and CDR2 YYREEE (reference sequence). The CDR3 region is CASSQGGTSPRQLFF. Here the CDR3 DNA reads TGTGCCAGCAGCCAGGGGGGGACTAGCCCGCGGCAGCTGTTTTTT.

Ten or more counts support this clonotype. The chain links TRBV7-9 to TRBJ2-1, with a tentative D call TRBD1 (6 bases). Germline CDR1 SEHNR, CDR2 FQNEAQ (reference sequence). V lost 0 bases to trimming and J lost 7 bases, with 10 bases between them. The CDR3 contains 14 residues. In DNA, the CDR3 is TGTGCCAGCAGCTTAGCGGGACACAGTAATGAGCAGTTCTTC. It translates to CASSLAGHSNEQFF. The whole variable domain, filled in from reference TRBV7-9 and TRBJ2-1, reads DTGVSQNPRHKITKRGQNVTFRCDPISEHNRLYWYRQTLGQGPEFLTYFQNEAQLEKSRLLSDRFSAERPKGSFSTLEIQRTEQGDSAMYLCASSLAGHSNEQFFGPGTRLTVL.